The 2 T cell receptor beta chains presented below share a single source sample, sequenced in a study of blood T cell repertoires in COVID-19. Profiling relied on immunoSEQ multiplex PCR, and the TCRdb table lists in-frame clones only, not all of them. The sample records fewer than 400,000 clones, around four fifths being singletons. The source material was peripheral blood. The source of these receptors is a man aged 25-45 years with active or convalescent COVID-19.

The chain recombines TRBV7-9 with TRBJ1-3, with 7 bases aligning to TRBD1. The V segment lost 5 bases and the J segment 4 bases; nucleotides outside the gene matches: 8. This CDR3 comprises 15 residues. Germline CDR1 and CDR2: SEHNR and FQNEAQ (reference sequence). The CDR3 DNA sequence: TGTGCCAGCAGCCGACGACAGGGAATCGGAAACACCATATATTTT. Translation: CASSRRQGIGNTIYF.

V gene TRBV27 combines with J gene TRBJ2-7; weak D call: TRBD2 (5 bases). This CDR3 contains 13 residues. The germline V and J ends were trimmed by 6 bases and 6 bases, with 15 bases remaining between them. Germline values: CDR1 MNHEY, CDR2 SMNVEV (reference sequence). CDR3 sequence reads: CASSARRGSEQYF. In DNA, the CDR3 is TGTGCCAGCAGCGCCAGAAGAGGGTCCGAGCAGTACTTC.